Listed below are T cell receptor beta chains from one sample, sequenced in a study of blood T cells in healthy people across ages. TCRdb called the 5' RACE reads again in MiXCR, with one record for every CDR3 protein. The sample shows about 730,000 distinct CDR3 sequences, approximately 43% of them seen only once. Sequenced sample: blood. The origin of the receptors is a woman aged 55-75 years in good health. Both conserved end residues are part of each CDR3. D genes are given only for firm matches. Clone size is shown for a subset of rows, as once, few, many or a class of expanded clone.

NA	TRBV20-1	TRBJ1-2	NA	CSAKKSTDVYGYTF	TGCAGTGCTAAGAAATCCACCGACGTCTATGGCTACACCTTC
NA	TRBV11-1	TRBJ2-1	NA	CASSLAPGSGVYNEQFF	TGTGCCAGCAGCTTAGCACCGGGATCAGGCGTCTACAATGAGCAGTTCTTC
few	TRBV27	TRBJ2-3	NA	CASSSPTDTQYF	TGTGCCAGCAGTTCCCCCACAGATACGCAGTATTTT
once	TRBV27	TRBJ2-1	TRBD2	CASSISGRAGPFF	TGTGCCAGCAGTATTAGCGGGAGGGCCGGGCCGTTCTTC
NA	TRBV29-1	TRBJ2-7	NA	CSVSPVNSYEQYF	TGCAGCGTTTCACCGGTAAATTCGTACGAGCAGTACTTC
NA	TRBV29-1	TRBJ2-2	TRBD2	CSVVLETSGIYTGELFF	TGCAGCGTTGTCCTAGAGACTAGCGGGATCTACACCGGGGAGCTGTTTTTT
NA	TRBV4-1	TRBJ2-5	TRBD1	CASSQDPQGVETQYF	TGCGCCAGCAGCCAAGATCCCCAGGGGGTAGAGACCCAGTACTTC
few	TRBV6-1	TRBJ2-4	TRBD2	CASSPWSGIKRESGDIQYF	TGTGCCAGCAGCCCCTGGAGTGGGATAAAGCGGGAGTCAGGGGACATTCAGTACTTC
few	TRBV30	TRBJ1-2	NA	CAWSKGISNGYTF	TGTGCCTGGAGTAAAGGGATCTCCAATGGCTACACCTTC
NA	TRBV5-6	TRBJ2-1	TRBD1	CASTDNPGQGYNEQFF	TGTGCCAGCACCGACAATCCGGGACAGGGTTACAATGAGCAGTTCTTC
NA	TRBV7-9	TRBJ2-3	TRBD2	CASSLLAGVVDTQYF	TGTGCCAGCAGCCTACTAGCGGGAGTGGTAGATACGCAGTATTTT
NA	TRBV29-1	TRBJ1-2	NA	CIVFEGGYGYTF	TGCATCGTCTTCGAGGGGGGTTATGGCTACACCTTC
NA	TRBV4-2	TRBJ2-7	NA	CASSQITGIYEQYF	TGTGCCAGCAGCCAAATAACCGGAATATACGAGCAGTACTTC
NA	TRBV28	TRBJ2-1	TRBD2	CASSLGLAVEFCEQFF	TGTGCCAGCAGTTTAGGGCTAGCGGTTGAGTTCTGCGAGCAGTTCTTC
NA	TRBV6-5	TRBJ2-7	TRBD2	CASSKLARNSYEQYF	TGTGCCAGCAGTAAACTAGCGAGGAACTCCTACGAGCAGTACTTC
NA	TRBV5-1	TRBJ1-6	TRBD1	CASSPGQGTPLHF	TGCGCCAGCAGCCCGGGACAGGGAACACCCCTCCACTTT
few	TRBV25-1	TRBJ1-1	NA	CASQGYLNTEAFF	TGTGCATCACAGGGTTACCTGAACACTGAAGCTTTCTTT
few	TRBV4-3	TRBJ2-7	TRBD2	CASSPPRREGDEQYF	TGCGCCAGCAGCCCACCGCGGCGGGAGGGCGACGAGCAGTACTTC
NA	TRBV12-3/TRBV12-4	TRBJ2-7	NA	CASSPAAAVNEQYF	TGTGCCAGCAGTCCGGCGGCAGCCGTCAACGAGCAGTACTTC
NA	TRBV20-1	TRBJ2-1	NA	CSAKTRSTYNEQFF	TGCAGTGCTAAGACTAGATCTACCTACAATGAGCAGTTCTTC
NA	TRBV9	TRBJ1-5	NA	CASSGGDSNQPQHF	TGTGCCAGCAGTGGGGGGGATAGCAATCAGCCCCAGCATTTT
few	TRBV5-1	TRBJ2-4	TRBD2	CASSLGGTILVKNIQYF	TGCGCCAGCAGCTTGGGCGGGACTATCCTCGTCAAAAACATTCAGTACTTC
NA	TRBV13	TRBJ2-7	TRBD2	CASSHGPGLAGGSYEQYF	TGTGCCAGCAGCCACGGACCGGGACTAGCGGGGGGGAGCTACGAGCAGTACTTC
few	TRBV24-1	TRBJ2-3	TRBD1	CATSRTGVRTDTQYF	TGTGCCACCAGTAGGACAGGGGTCAGGACAGATACGCAGTATTTT
few	TRBV24-1	TRBJ2-3	NA	CATSGLATDTQYF	TGTGCCACCAGTGGGCTAGCGACAGATACGCAGTATTTT
few	TRBV24-1	TRBJ2-3	TRBD2	CATSDLSGRAVGDTQYF	TGTGCCACCAGTGATCTTAGCGGGAGGGCCGTTGGAGATACGCAGTATTTT
many	TRBV6-6	TRBJ2-5	NA	CASSYSLGNQETQYF	TGTGCCAGCAGTTACTCTCTGGGTAATCAAGAGACCCAGTACTTC
NA	TRBV7-3	TRBJ2-7	NA	CASSLGSIDEQYF	TGTGCCAGCAGCTTAGGATCTATTGATGAGCAGTACTTC
many	TRBV12-3/TRBV12-4	TRBJ2-7	NA	CASSRGTPPEQYF	TGTGCCAGCAGTCGTGGGACTCCGCCCGAGCAGTACTTC
few	TRBV20-1	TRBJ1-2	NA	CSARNRLNGYTF	TGCAGTGCTAGAAACAGACTGAATGGCTACACCTTC
few	TRBV7-3	TRBJ2-1	TRBD2	CASSLSGGGAANEQFF	TGTGCCAGCAGCTTAAGTGGCGGGGGGGCTGCCAATGAGCAGTTCTTC
NA	TRBV29-1	TRBJ1-2	TRBD1	CSAWTGTYYGYTF	TGCAGCGCCTGGACAGGGACCTACTATGGCTACACCTTC
NA	TRBV11-2	TRBJ2-1	NA	CASSLVAPEIDEQFF	TGTGCCAGCAGCTTAGTCGCGCCCGAGATCGATGAGCAGTTCTTC
once	TRBV20-1	TRBJ2-3	TRBD2	CSAEPPLASGGSTDTQYF	TGCAGTGCCGAACCTCCCCTGGCTAGCGGGGGGAGCACAGATACGCAGTATTTT
NA	TRBV28	TRBJ1-1	NA	CASRFRGVNTEAFF	TGTGCCAGCAGATTTAGGGGTGTGAACACTGAAGCTTTCTTT
many	TRBV28	TRBJ2-7	NA	CASTPGQNYEQYF	TGTGCCAGCACCCCCGGGCAGAACTACGAGCAGTACTTC
NA	TRBV20-1	TRBJ1-2	NA	CSARGQPGGYTF	TGCAGTGCTAGAGGGCAACCAGGAGGCTACACCTTC
NA	TRBV4-2	TRBJ2-3	TRBD2	CASSQDLAESTDTQYF	TGTGCCAGCAGCCAAGATCTAGCGGAAAGCACAGATACGCAGTATTTT
few	TRBV6-2/TRBV6-3	TRBJ2-5	NA	CASSPLGGRQETQYF	TGTGCCAGCAGTCCCTTGGGGGGGCGCCAAGAGACCCAGTACTTC
few	TRBV7-9	TRBJ2-3	TRBD2	CASSFTAGGTDTQYF	TGTGCCAGCAGCTTTACAGCGGGAGGCACAGATACGCAGTATTTT
NA	TRBV7-3	TRBJ2-3	TRBD2	CASSSRTSKVSDTQYF	TGTGCCAGCAGCTCTCGGACTAGTAAGGTCTCAGATACGCAGTATTTT
NA	TRBV7-8	TRBJ2-5	NA	CASSALGLYQETQYF	TGTGCCAGCAGCGCTCTGGGCCTGTACCAAGAGACCCAGTACTTC
many	TRBV20-1	TRBJ2-4	NA	CSALSPDSKNIQYF	TGCAGTGCCCTAAGTCCGGACAGCAAAAACATTCAGTACTTC
NA	TRBV3-1	TRBJ2-5	NA	CASGPPRYQETQYF	TGTGCCAGCGGCCCACCTAGGTACCAAGAGACCCAGTACTTC
NA	TRBV27	TRBJ1-6	NA	CASSLARTAPAFNSPLHF	TGTGCCAGCAGTTTAGCTCGGACAGCCCCAGCTTTTAATTCACCCCTCCACTTT
NA	TRBV3-1	TRBJ2-7	TRBD2	CASSQPSGGSYEQYF	TGTGCCAGCAGCCAACCTAGCGGGGGGTCCTACGAGCAGTACTTC
NA	TRBV2	TRBJ2-1	NA	CASSGEGPYNEQFF	TGTGCCAGCAGTGGTGAGGGCCCCTACAATGAGCAGTTCTTC